This T cell receptor (beta chain) was sequenced in a study of cytomegalovirus exposure and HLA in healthy donors. Study-level points and caveats: Most observed TCR sequences were rare, whereas some public TCRs were detected in many donors.

PCR employed 60 Vbeta and 13 Jbeta primers. Only in-frame clones appear in the TCRdb table, and some are missing; sequencing was by immunoSEQ multiplex PCR. Its table records about 170,000 clones. To note about this clone: Its matching antigen is unknown.

The germline V gene has CDR1 MNHEY and CDR2 SMNVEV (reference sequence). The CDR3 totals 13 residues. Trimming cost V 5 bases and J 6 bases, with 8 bases left between them. The chain joins TRBV27 to TRBJ1-6; D is uncertain. The clonotype was recovered from a woman aged 60-75 years in good health and CMV-seronegative. Sequencing was carried out using PBMCs. The CDR3 reads CASSPTGNSPLHF. The CDR3 bases are TGTGCCAGCAGTCCCACGGGTAATTCACCCCTCCACTTT.